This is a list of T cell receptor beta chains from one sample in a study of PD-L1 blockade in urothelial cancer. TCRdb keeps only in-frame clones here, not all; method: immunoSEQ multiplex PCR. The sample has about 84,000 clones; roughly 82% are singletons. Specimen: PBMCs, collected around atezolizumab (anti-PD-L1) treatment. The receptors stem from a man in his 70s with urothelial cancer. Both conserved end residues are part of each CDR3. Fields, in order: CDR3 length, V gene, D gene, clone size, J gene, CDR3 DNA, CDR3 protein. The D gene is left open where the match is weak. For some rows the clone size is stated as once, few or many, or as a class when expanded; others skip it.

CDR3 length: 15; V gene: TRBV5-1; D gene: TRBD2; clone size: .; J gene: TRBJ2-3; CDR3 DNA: TGCGCCAGCAGCGGGACTAGCGGGAACACAGATACGCAGTATTTT; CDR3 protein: CASSGTSGNTDTQYF
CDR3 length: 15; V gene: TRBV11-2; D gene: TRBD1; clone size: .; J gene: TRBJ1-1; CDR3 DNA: TGTGCCAGCAGCTTAGATAGGGGGCTGAACACTGAAGCTTTCTTT; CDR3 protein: CASSLDRGLNTEAFF
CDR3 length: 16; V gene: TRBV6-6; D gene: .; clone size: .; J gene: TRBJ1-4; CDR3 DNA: TGTGCCAGCAGTCCCAACTTGGGGGGAACTAATGAAAAACTGTTTTTT; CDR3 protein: CASSPNLGGTNEKLFF
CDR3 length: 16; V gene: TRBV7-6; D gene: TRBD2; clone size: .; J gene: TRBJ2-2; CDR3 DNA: TGTGCCAGCAGCTATCTAGCGGGGCTGATCACCGGGGAGCTGTTTTTT; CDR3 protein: CASSYLAGLITGELFF
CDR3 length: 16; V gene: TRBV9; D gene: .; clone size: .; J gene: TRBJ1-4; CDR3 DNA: TGTGCCAGCAGCCGCGACGTGGGGGCGACTAATGAAAAACTGTTTTTT; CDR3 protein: CASSRDVGATNEKLFF
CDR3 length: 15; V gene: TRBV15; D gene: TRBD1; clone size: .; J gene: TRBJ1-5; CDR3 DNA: TGTGCCACCAGCAGAGCGGCAGGGGGCTATCAGCCCCAGCATTTT; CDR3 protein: CATSRAAGGYQPQHF
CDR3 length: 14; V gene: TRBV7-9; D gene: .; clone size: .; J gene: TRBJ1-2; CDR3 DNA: TGTGCCAGCAGCTTAGCTGGGGGCGACTATGGCTACACCTTC; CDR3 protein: CASSLAGGDYGYTF
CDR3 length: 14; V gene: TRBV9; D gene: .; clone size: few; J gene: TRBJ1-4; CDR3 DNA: TGTGCCAGCAGCGTAGGACAGAGTAATGAAAAACTGTTTTTT; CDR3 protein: CASSVGQSNEKLFF
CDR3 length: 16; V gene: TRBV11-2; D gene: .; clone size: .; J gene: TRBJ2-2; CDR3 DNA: TGTGCCAGCAGCTTAGAAATTCTAGCGAACACCGGGGAGCTGTTTTTT; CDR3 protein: CASSLEILANTGELFF
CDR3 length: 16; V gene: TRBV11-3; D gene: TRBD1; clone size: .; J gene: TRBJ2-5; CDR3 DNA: TGTGCCAGCAGCCCCAGGACAGGGGGCAGGGGAGAGACCCAGTACTTC; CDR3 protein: CASSPRTGGRGETQYF
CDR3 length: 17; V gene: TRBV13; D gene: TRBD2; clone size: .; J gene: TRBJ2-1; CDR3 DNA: TGTGCCAGCAGCCCCCTGGGCGGGAGGGCGGGAGACAATGAGCAGTTCTTC; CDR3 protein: CASSPLGGRAGDNEQFF
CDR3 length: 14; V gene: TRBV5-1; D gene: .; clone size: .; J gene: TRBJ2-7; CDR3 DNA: TGCGCCAGCAGCTCCGGGACGGGAGACTACGAGCAGTACTTC; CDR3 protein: CASSSGTGDYEQYF
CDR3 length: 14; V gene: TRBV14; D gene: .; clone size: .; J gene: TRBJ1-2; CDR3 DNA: TGTGCCAGCAGCCAAGATGAACTACCAAGTGGCTACACCTTC; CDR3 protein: CASSQDELPSGYTF
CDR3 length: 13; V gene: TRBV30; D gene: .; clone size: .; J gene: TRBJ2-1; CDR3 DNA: TGTGCCTGGAATCTAGCGATTTACAATGAGCAGTTCTTC; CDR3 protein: CAWNLAIYNEQFF
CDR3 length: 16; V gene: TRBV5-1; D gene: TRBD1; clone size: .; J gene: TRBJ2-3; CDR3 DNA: TGCGCCAGCAGCTTGGGTTACAGGGGCAGCACAGATACGCAGTATTTT; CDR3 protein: CASSLGYRGSTDTQYF
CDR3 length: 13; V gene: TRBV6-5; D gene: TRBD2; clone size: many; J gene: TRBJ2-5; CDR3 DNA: TGTGCCGTATTTAGCGGGGGAGGAGAGACCCAGTACTTC; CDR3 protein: CAVFSGGGETQYF
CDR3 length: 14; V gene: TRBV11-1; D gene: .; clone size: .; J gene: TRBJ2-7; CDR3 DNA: TGTGCCAGCACCAGCGGACGGGGCTCCTACGAGCAGTACTTC; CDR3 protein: CASTSGRGSYEQYF
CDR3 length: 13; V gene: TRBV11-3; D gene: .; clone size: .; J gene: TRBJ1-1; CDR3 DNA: TGTGCCAGCAGCTTAGTGGAGGGCAGTGAAGCTTTCTTT; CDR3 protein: CASSLVEGSEAFF
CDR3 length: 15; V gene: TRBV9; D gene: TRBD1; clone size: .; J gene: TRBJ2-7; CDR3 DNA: TGTGCCAGCAGCGCCGGACAGGGCGGGTCCTACGAGCAGTACTTC; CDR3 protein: CASSAGQGGSYEQYF
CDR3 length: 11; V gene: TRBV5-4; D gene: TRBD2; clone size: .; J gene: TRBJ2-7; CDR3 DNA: TGTGCGACGGGGGGCTCCTACGAGCAGTACTTC; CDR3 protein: CATGGSYEQYF
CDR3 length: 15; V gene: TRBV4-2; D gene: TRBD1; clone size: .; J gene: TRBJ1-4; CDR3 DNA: TGTGCCAGCAGGCAGGAGAGGACAGGGGAATGGAAACTGTTTTTT; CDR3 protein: CASRQERTGEWKLFF
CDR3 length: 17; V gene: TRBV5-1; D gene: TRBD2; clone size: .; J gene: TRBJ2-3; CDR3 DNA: TGCGCCAGCAGCCTTGGGACTAGCGGGAGGCTCGGCGATACGCAGTATTTT; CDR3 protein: CASSLGTSGRLGDTQYF
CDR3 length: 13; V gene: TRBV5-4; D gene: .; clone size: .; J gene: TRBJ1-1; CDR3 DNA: TGTGCCAGCAGCCCACACGTAAACACTGAAGCTTTCTTT; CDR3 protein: CASSPHVNTEAFF
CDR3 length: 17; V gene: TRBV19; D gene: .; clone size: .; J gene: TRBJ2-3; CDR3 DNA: TGTGCCAGTACCCCAAACGGCAATCTCCATCGGGCAGATACGCAGTATTTT; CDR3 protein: CASTPNGNLHRADTQYF
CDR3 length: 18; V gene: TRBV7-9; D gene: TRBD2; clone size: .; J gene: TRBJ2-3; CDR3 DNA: TGTGCCAGCAGCTTAGTGGCTAGCGGGAGGGCTTGGACAGATACGCAGTATTTT; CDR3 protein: CASSLVASGRAWTDTQYF
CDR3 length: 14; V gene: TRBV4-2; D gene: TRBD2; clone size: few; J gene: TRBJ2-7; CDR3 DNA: TGTGCCAGCAGCCAAGGTAGCGGGGACTACGAGCAGTACTTC; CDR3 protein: CASSQGSGDYEQYF